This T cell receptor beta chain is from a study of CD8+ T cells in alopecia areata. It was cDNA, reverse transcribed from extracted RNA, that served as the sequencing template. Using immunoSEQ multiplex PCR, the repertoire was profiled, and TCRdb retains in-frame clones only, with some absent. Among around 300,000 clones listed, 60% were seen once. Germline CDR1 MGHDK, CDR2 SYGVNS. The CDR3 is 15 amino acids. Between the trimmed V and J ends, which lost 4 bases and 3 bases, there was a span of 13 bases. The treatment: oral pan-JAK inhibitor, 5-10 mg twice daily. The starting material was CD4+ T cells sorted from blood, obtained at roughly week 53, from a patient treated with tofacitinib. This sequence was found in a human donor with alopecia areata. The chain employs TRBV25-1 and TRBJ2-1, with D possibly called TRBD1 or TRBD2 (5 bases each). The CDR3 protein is CASSAPQGDYNEQFF. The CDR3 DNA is TGTGCCAGCAGTGCTCCGCAGGGAGACTACAATGAGCAGTTCTTC.